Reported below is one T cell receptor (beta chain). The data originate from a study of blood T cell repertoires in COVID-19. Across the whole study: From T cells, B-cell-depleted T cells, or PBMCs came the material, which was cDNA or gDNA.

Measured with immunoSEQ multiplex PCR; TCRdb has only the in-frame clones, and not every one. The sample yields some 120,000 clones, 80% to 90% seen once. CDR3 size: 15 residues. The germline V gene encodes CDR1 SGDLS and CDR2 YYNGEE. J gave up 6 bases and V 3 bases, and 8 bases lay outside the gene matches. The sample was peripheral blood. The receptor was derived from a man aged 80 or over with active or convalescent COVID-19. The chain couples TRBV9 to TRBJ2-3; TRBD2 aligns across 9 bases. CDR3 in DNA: TGTGCCAGCAGCGCTAGCGGGGTCAACGAGGATACGCAGTATTTT. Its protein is CASSASGVNEDTQYF.